The 29 T cell receptor beta chains in this list originate from one sample, sequenced in a study of regulatory T cells in long-lasting Graves disease. Sequencing libraries for TCR beta were prepared with iRepertoire HTBI primers and Arm-PCR of CDR3 regions. Each CDR3 protein gets one entry after TCRdb re-called the multiplex PCR reads with MiXCR. The sample shows 400,000 to 450,000 distinct CDR3 sequences, about 15% of them seen only once. Time point denoted: newly diagnosed GD, antithyroid drugs for less than 3 months. Preparation of the TCR library used RNA extracted from PBMCs. This sample was shared with a second study, whose subject was T cells in Graves' hyperthyroidism and ophthalmopathy.

The source was peripheral blood mononuclear cells (PBMCs), collected at new diagnosis, from a patient treated with antithyroid drugs. These receptors all come from a woman aged 25-40 years with Graves disease.

This clonotype turned up a few times. The CDR3 DNA is TGTGCCTGGAGTGGACAGTATAATTCACCCCTCCACTTT. Translating gives CAWSGQYNSPLHF. The gene calls are TRBV30 and TRBJ1-6, with D possibly TRBD1 on 5 matching bases. This CDR3 comprises 13 residues. The germline V and J ends were trimmed by 1 base and 4 bases, with 5 bases remaining between them. Germline V gene data show CDR1 as GTSNPN and CDR2 as SVGIG (reference sequence).

The chain carries TRBV4-2 and TRBJ2-5, with D possibly being TRBD1 or TRBD2 (5 bases each). Trimming pared 4 bases from V and 9 bases from J, leaving 24 bases between. The germline V gene has CDR1 LGHNA and CDR2 YNFKEQ. The CDR3 totals 16 residues. This CDR3 reads CASSLGERSGPEAQYF. The CDR3 nucleotides are TGTGCCAGCAGCCTGGGGGAGCGAAGCGGTCCCGAGGCCCAGTACTTC.

The V and J genes are TRBV7-9 and TRBJ1-1; tentatively, D is TRBD1 (6 bases). Germline loops: CDR1 SEHNR, CDR2 FQNEAQ (reference sequence). The CDR3 covers 15 residues. V shed 7 bases and J shed 3 bases, with 18 bases lying between them. The CDR3 bases are TGTGCCAGCATCCCAACAGGGAGGGGGGACACTGAAGCTTTCTTT. This encodes CASIPTGRGDTEAFF.

The chain combines TRBV11-2 with TRBJ2-5, with D hard to call. The length of the CDR3 is 16 residues. Trimming removed 6 bases at V and 3 bases at J, with 20 bases between. Germline V gene lookup returns CDR1 SGHAT and CDR2 FQNNGV. The CDR3 sequence: CASSYSGLSLKETQYF. The CDR3 DNA reads TGTGCCAGCAGTTACTCGGGTCTCTCCCTAAAAGAGACCCAGTACTTC. Complete variable domain (other parts from reference TRBV11-2 and TRBJ2-5): EAGVAQSPRYKIIEKRQSVAFWCNPISGHATLYWYQQILGQGPKLLIQFQNNGVVDDSQLPKDRFSAERLKGVDSTLKIQPAKLEDSAVYLCASSYSGLSLKETQYFGPGTRLLVL.

This clonotype was seen a handful of times. The J gene is TRBJ2-2, the V gene TRBV27, with 12 bases lining up with TRBD1. With V trimmed by 7 bases and J by 5 bases, 5 bases remained unmatched. The CDR3 has 15 residues. Germline V CDR1 and CDR2: MNHEY, SMNVEV (reference sequence). CDR3 sequence reads: CASKRGQGATGELFF. The DNA for the CDR3 is TGTGCCAGCAAAAGGGGACAGGGGGCAACCGGGGAGCTGTTTTTT.

The chain recombines TRBV27 with TRBJ1-4, with a tentative D call TRBD1 (6 bases). V shed 10 bases and J shed 5 bases, with 11 bases lying between them. Germline values: CDR1 MNHEY, CDR2 SMNVEV (reference sequence). This CDR3 region has 12 residues. CDR3 loop: CATGQGNEKLFF. Written as DNA, the CDR3 is TGTGCCACGGGTCAGGGGAATGAAAAACTGTTTTTT.

The rearrangement joins TRBV11-3 to TRBJ2-5; 7 bases map to TRBD1. Trimming removed 5 bases from V and 5 bases from J; junction bases left unmatched: 5. The germline gives CDR1 SGHNT, CDR2 YENEEA. The CDR3 totals 13 residues. CDR3: CASSIAGGETQYF. CDR3 DNA sequence: TGTGCCAGCAGCATAGCAGGGGGTGAGACCCAGTACTTC.

This clonotype was seen ten or more times. The genes are TRBV27 and TRBJ1-2, with D tentatively TRBD1 (5 bases). The germline gives CDR1 MNHEY, CDR2 SMNVEV (reference sequence). Between the trimmed V and J ends, which lost 5 bases and 2 bases, there was a span of 15 bases. This CDR3 spans 15 amino acids. The CDR3 coding sequence is TGTGCCAGCAGTGCCCAGGGCCAGGTGAACTATGGCTACACCTTC. It yields the protein CASSAQGQVNYGYTF.

Ten or more counts support this clonotype. The chain is built from TRBV20-1 and TRBJ2-7, with 16 bases aligning to TRBD2. V lost 5 bases to trimming and J lost 0 bases; unmatched junction nucleotides: 7. The germline V gene encodes CDR1 DFQATT and CDR2 SNEGSKA (reference sequence). This CDR3 is built from 17 residues. The CDR3 reads CSAPGLAGGPSSYEQYF. CDR3 bases: TGCAGTGCTCCGGGACTAGCGGGAGGGCCCAGCTCCTACGAGCAGTACTTC.

The sample holds a few counts of this clonotype. The chain joins TRBV6-5 to TRBJ2-7; D not certain. Germline CDR1 and CDR2: MNHEY and SVGAGI. This CDR3 is built from 12 residues. V lost 2 bases and J 4 bases, leaving 6 bases between the germline ends. The CDR3 here is CASSYRHYEQYF. In DNA form, the CDR3 reads TGTGCCAGCAGTTACCGGCATTACGAGCAGTACTTC.

This clonotype has ten or more counts. This chain connects TRBV18 to TRBJ2-7, with D possibly TRBD2 on 5 matching bases. The V and J ends lost 3 bases and 3 bases respectively, with 18 bases between them. CDR3 length: 16 residues. Germline CDR1 KGHSH, CDR2 LQKENI. The CDR3 DNA reads TGTGCCAGCTCACCCACGATTCCTCGAGGACTCTACGAGCAGTACTTC. This encodes CASSPTIPRGLYEQYF.

This sequence joins TRBV4-1 and TRBJ2-7, with 10 bases fitting TRBD2. CDR1 and CDR2 from the germline V gene are MGHRA and YSYEKL. J lost 5 bases, V lost 0 bases, and 22 bases had no gene match. This CDR3 comprises 21 residues. The CDR3 region has the DNA TGCGCCAGCAGCCAAGATTGGCCCGGAGCTAGCGGGAGAATGATATCCCACGAGCAGTACTTC. It yields the protein CASSQDWPGASGRMISHEQYF.

This clonotype was counted only a few times. This chain connects TRBV18 to TRBJ1-2, with D maybe TRBD1 (6 bases). Trimming left V 0 bases short and J 8 bases short, with 13 bases between. Germline V gene sequence: CDR1 KGHSH, CDR2 LQKENI. The CDR3 extends over 14 amino acids. CDR3 bases: TGTGCCAGCTCACCACCGTGGGACACGGTGGGCTACACCTTC. Translating it yields CASSPPWDTVGYTF.

At least ten counts were recorded for this clonotype. This chain's CDR3 is CASSLTRNIQYF. The CDR3 nucleotides read TGTGCCAGCAGCTTAACTCGGAACATTCAGTACTTC. The V gene is TRBV12-3 or TRBV12-4, the J gene TRBJ2-4; no clear D gene. The V and J ends lost 6 bases and 7 bases respectively, with 10 bases between them. The CDR3 totals 12 residues.

This clonotype was counted ten times or more. This CDR3 reads CASSLEGFYEQYF. The CDR3 region has the DNA TGTGCCAGCAGCTTAGAGGGGTTCTACGAGCAGTACTTC. This chain links TRBV7-6 with TRBJ2-7; D is possibly TRBD1 (5 bases). The V gene lost 1 base and the J gene lost 3 bases, with 7 bases spanning the gap. The CDR3 runs to 13 residues. The germline gives CDR1 SGHVS, CDR2 FNYEAQ.

A note on this clonotype: A clone one base away is much larger, so this may be a read error. DNA of the CDR3: TGTGCCAGCAGTGAGTCCACTAGCGGGGCCCTACGAGGAGTGGGATTC. This gives the protein CASSESTSGALRGVGF. The chain employs TRBV6-2 or TRBV6-3 and TRBJ2-7; 10 bases align to TRBD2. Germline lookup yields CDR1 MNHEY and CDR2 SVGEGT. The CDR3 runs to 16 residues.

This clonotype was seen a few times. The chain has TRBV29-1 and TRBJ2-1; 10 bases match TRBD1. The germline V gene encodes CDR1 SQVTM and CDR2 ANQGSEA. The CDR3 loop spans 14 amino acids. The V gene end was trimmed by 4 bases and the J gene end by 3 bases; junction bases not matched to a gene: 3. In DNA form, the CDR3 reads TGCAGCGTTGCTGGGACAGGGGTCTACAATGAGCAGTTCTTC. The encoded protein is CSVAGTGVYNEQFF.

Note on this clonotype: This could be a read error, since a much larger clone is one nucleotide away. CDR3 amino acids: CTSSDSSGLAGGRTGELFF. The CDR3 region has the DNA TGTACCAGCAGTGACTCCTCGGGACTAGCGGGAGGGCGCACCGGGGAGCTGTTTTTT. V is TRBV25-1 and J is TRBJ2-2; 16 nucleotides align to TRBD2. There are 19 residues in the CDR3. The germline CDR1 and CDR2 sequences are MGHDK and SYGVNS.

The chain uses TRBV19 and TRBJ1-5; 7 bases align to TRBD1. The V and J ends lost 5 bases and 5 bases, in that order; junction bases with no gene match: 15. Per the germline V gene, CDR1 is LNHDA and CDR2 is SQIVND (reference sequence). CDR3 length: 17 amino acids. For the CDR3, the DNA is TGTGCCAGTAGTGCCCGTCCATCTCGACAGGGCTATCAGCCCCAGCATTTT. Residues: CASSARPSRQGYQPQHF. The full variable domain, with the rest looked up from reference TRBV19 and TRBJ1-5, is DGGITQSPKYLFRKEGQNVTLSCEQNLNHDAMYWYRQDPGQGLRLIYYSQIVNDFQKGDIAEGYSVSREKKESFPLTVTSAQKNPTAFYLCASSARPSRQGYQPQHFGDGTRLSIL.

This clonotype was seen many times. The chain is built from TRBV13 and TRBJ2-3; 13 nucleotides agree with TRBD2. This CDR3 is built from 18 residues. V was clipped by 4 bases and J by 1 base; unmatched bases: 8. Germline CDR1 is PRHDT and CDR2 is FYEKMQ (reference sequence). CDR3 DNA sequence: TGTGCCAGCAGCTCTTTTACTAGCGGGAGGGCTCGCACAGATACGCAGTATTTT. Its protein product is CASSSFTSGRARTDTQYF.

This chain connects TRBV10-3 to TRBJ2-5; D is ambiguous. Trimming left V 3 bases short and J 2 bases short, with 10 bases between. The CDR3 length is 14 residues. The germline V gene has CDR1 ENHRY and CDR2 SYGVKD. The CDR3 region is CAISDRQTQETQYF. The CDR3 DNA reads as TGTGCCATCAGTGATCGGCAGACTCAAGAGACCCAGTACTTC.

This clonotype was counted a few times. This may come from a read error, since a much larger clone is one base off. V is TRBV6-2 or TRBV6-3 and J is TRBJ1-1, with D hard to call. The CDR3 spans 14 residues. Germline lookup yields CDR1 MNHEY and CDR2 SVGEGT. The CDR3 spells CASSRSGTNTEASF. In nucleotides, the CDR3 is TGTGCCAGCAGTCGATCCGGAACGAACACTGAAGCTTCCTTT.

This clonotype was counted a few times. The chain has TRBV10-3 and TRBJ2-1, with D possibly being TRBD1 or TRBD2 (6 bases each). This CDR3 contains 15 residues. The germline V gene has CDR1 ENHRY and CDR2 SYGVKD. Trimming shortened V by 4 bases and J by 7 bases, and 17 bases separated the two germline ends. The CDR3 loop is CAISAGDFKVNEQFF. The CDR3 DNA sequence: TGTGCCATCAGTGCAGGGGACTTCAAGGTAAATGAGCAGTTCTTC.

J is TRBJ2-5 and V is TRBV27; 14 nucleotides agree with TRBD2. The germline V gene has CDR1 MNHEY and CDR2 SMNVEV (reference sequence). J was trimmed by 4 bases and V by 2 bases; bases with no gene match: 18. CDR3 length: 21 amino acids. CDR3 nucleotides: TGTGCCAGCAGTTTACATGGGACTAGCGGGAGAGGTACTACACTTAGAGAGACCCAGTACTTC. Protein product: CASSLHGTSGRGTTLRETQYF.

This clonotype was seen a few times. V and J are TRBV6-5 and TRBJ2-2, with 8 bases matching TRBD1. The CDR3 has 17 residues. In germline, CDR1 is MNHEY, CDR2 SVGAGI. Unmatched junction bases numbered 9, after V lost 2 bases and J lost 4 bases. The CDR3 sequence: CASSYVGGQEGTGELFF. The DNA for the CDR3 is TGTGCCAGCAGTTACGTTGGGGGACAGGAGGGCACCGGGGAGCTGTTTTTT.

This clonotype was recorded a few times. An end of the junction does not agree with germline; a read error may underlie this. The V and J genes are TRBV3-1 and TRBJ2-1; 9 positions agree with TRBD2. Germline V gene sequence: CDR1 LGHDT, CDR2 YNNKEL (reference sequence). This CDR3 comprises 14 residues. The CDR3 loop reads CASSPTSGTPPGNF. CDR3 in DNA: TGTGCCAGCAGTCCGACTAGCGGCACTCCCCCGGGGAACTTC.

This clonotype has a handful of counts. CDR3 residues: CASVDPGLAGRTYNEQFF. CDR3 sequence (DNA): TGTGCCAGCGTTGATCCGGGACTAGCGGGGAGGACCTACAATGAGCAGTTCTTC. The chain employs TRBV6-1 and TRBJ2-1, with TRBD2 identical over 13 bases. Looked up from germline, CDR1 is MNHNS and CDR2 is SASEGT. Trimming at V came to 8 bases and at J to 2 bases, leaving 12 bases not matched to a gene. The CDR3 sequence is 18 residues long.

In this sample, this clonotype turned up many times. V usage is TRBV7-3 and J usage is TRBJ2-1, with 10 bases identical to TRBD2. The ends lost 2 bases at V and 4 bases at J; junction bases unmatched: 8. This CDR3 spans 17 amino acids. The V gene's germline CDR1 is SGHTA and CDR2 FQGTGA. CDR3 in amino acids: CASSLGPGLAMYNEQFF. The CDR3 DNA reads as TGTGCCAGCAGCTTAGGACCGGGACTAGCGATGTACAATGAGCAGTTCTTC.

This clonotype has a count of ten or more. The chain recombines TRBV2 with TRBJ2-5; 9 nucleotides align to TRBD1. Germline V gives CDR1 SNHLY, CDR2 FYNNEI. The V gene end was trimmed by 6 bases and the J gene end by 2 bases; junction bases not matched to a gene: 4. This CDR3 region has 14 residues. The CDR3 here is CASRKTGGQETQYF. CDR3 coding DNA: TGTGCCAGCAGAAAGACAGGGGGGCAAGAGACCCAGTACTTC.